This TCR beta chain was recovered during a study of neurological immune-mediated disorders. The cDNA was generated through 5'RACE incorporating 10-nucleotide random UMIs. TCRdb redid the calling of the 5' RACE reads with MiXCR, one entry per CDR3 protein. The sample has more than 40,000 distinct CDR3 sequences; roughly 2% are singletons. Study-wide points: It was HTLV-1-associated myelopathy that showed the most TCR clonal expansion, while multiple sclerosis showed the least, falling below healthy controls. Phylogenetic grouping assigned the repertoires of 18 of 34 multiple sclerosis patients to a single related-CDR3 cluster, which may represent a signature.

At least ten counts were recorded for this clonotype. Its cognate antigen is unknown. A total of 2 million PBMCs stored at -80 degrees C provided the unsorted libraries. Per the germline V gene, CDR1 is SGHRS and CDR2 is YFSETQ. The V segment lost 0 bases and the J segment 5 bases; nucleotides outside the gene matches: 2. The CDR3 spans 14 residues. This receptor was identified in a woman aged 40 to 50 with multiple sclerosis. The sequenced material came from PBMCs. This rearrangement joins TRBV5-1 to TRBJ2-7; 10 nucleotides align to TRBD1. In DNA, the CDR3 is TGCGCCAGCAGCTTGGGACAGGGGGCCAACGAGCAGTACTTC. This encodes CASSLGQGANEQYF.